Listed below are T cell receptor beta chains from one sample, sequenced in a study of human T cells and chemical hapten exposure. One entry per CDR3 protein results from TCRdb running MiXCR on the RACE reads. The table lists over 35,000 distinct CDR3 sequences, over 3.5% of them singletons. Source: whole blood, taken in connection with sensitization to the hapten diphenylcyclopropenone (DPC). These receptors were collected from a middle-aged man with alopecia areata. Some clones in this sample may be carry-over from other donors' samples. The CDR3 runs from the conserved cysteine through the conserved F or W. The D gene is left open where the match is weak. Rows give clone size only sometimes, using once, few, many, or a class for an expanded clone.

d_gene | j_gene | v_gene | abundance | CDR3aa | CDR3nt
. | TRBJ1-4 | TRBV10-2 | many | CASSDGGGNEKLFF | TGCGCCAGCAGTGATGGGGGAGGGAATGAAAAACTGTTTTTT
TRBD2 | TRBJ2-1 | TRBV7-2 | many | CASSSGTSFEQFF | TGTGCCAGCAGCTCAGGGACTAGCTTTGAGCAGTTCTTC
. | TRBJ2-1 | TRBV5-6 | many | CASSLALPGDTYNEQFF | TGTGCCAGCAGCTTGGCCCTTCCAGGGGACACGTACAATGAGCAGTTCTTC
. | TRBJ2-5 | TRBV11-2 | many | CASSFNSQETQYF | TGTGCCAGCAGCTTTAACAGCCAAGAGACCCAGTACTTC
. | TRBJ2-7 | TRBV7-2 | many | CASSLVGEQYF | TGTGCCAGCAGCTTAGTAGGCGAGCAGTACTTC
. | TRBJ1-5 | TRBV12-3/TRBV12-4 | many | CASSFGGDPNQPQHF | TGTGCCAGCAGTTTTGGGGGGGACCCGAATCAGCCCCAGCATTTT
. | TRBJ2-7 | TRBV6-2/TRBV6-3 | many | CASAGGGRTDSYEQYF | TGTGCCAGCGCTGGGGGGGGCCGGACGGACTCCTACGAGCAGTACTTC
. | TRBJ1-5 | TRBV7-2 | many | CASSLDRYSNQPQHF | TGTGCCAGCAGCTTAGACAGGTATAGCAATCAGCCCCAGCATTTT
. | TRBJ2-3 | TRBV29-1 | many | CSSGSRGATDTQYF | TGCAGTTCGGGGTCAAGGGGGGCCACAGATACGCAGTATTTT
. | TRBJ1-1 | TRBV6-1 | many | CASKFRVKSEAFF | TGTGCCAGCAAATTCAGGGTTAAGTCTGAAGCTTTCTTT
. | TRBJ2-3 | TRBV28 | many | CASSLYERARATQYF | TGTGCCAGCAGTTTATATGAGCGGGCCCGGGCTACGCAGTATTTT
TRBD1 | TRBJ1-1 | TRBV12-3/TRBV12-4 | many | CASRVGTGNTEAFF | TGTGCCAGCAGGGTAGGGACAGGGAACACTGAAGCTTTCTTT
TRBD1 | TRBJ1-2 | TRBV28 | many | CASTWDRALGGYTF | TGTGCCAGCACCTGGGACAGGGCTCTAGGTGGCTACACCTTC
. | TRBJ2-1 | TRBV24-1 | many | CATLSGTSTGNEQFF | TGTGCCACCCTTTCAGGGACTTCAACGGGGAATGAGCAGTTCTTC
. | TRBJ1-1 | TRBV10-3 | many | CAISPGRQNTEAFF | TGTGCCATCAGTCCGGGACGGCAGAACACTGAAGCTTTCTTT
TRBD1 | TRBJ2-1 | TRBV7-2 | many | CASSGPVQDRVRSEQFF | TGTGCCAGCAGCGGCCCTGTGCAGGACAGGGTTAGGAGTGAGCAGTTCTTC
TRBD1 | TRBJ1-5 | TRBV28 | few | CASSFGQGAYPGNQPQHF | TGTGCCAGCAGTTTCGGGCAGGGGGCCTATCCGGGCAATCAGCCCCAGCATTTT
. | TRBJ2-5 | TRBV7-2 | many | CASSLDETPGAQYF | TGTGCCAGCAGCCTAGATGAGACACCCGGGGCCCAGTACTTC
TRBD2 | TRBJ2-3 | TRBV10-2 | many | CASRWTSGRGADTQYF | TGCGCCAGCAGATGGACTAGCGGGAGGGGCGCAGATACGCAGTATTTT
TRBD2 | TRBJ2-1 | TRBV13 | many | CASSLLAGGINEQFF | TGTGCCAGCAGCTTACTAGCGGGAGGGATAAATGAGCAGTTCTTC
. | TRBJ2-4 | TRBV19 | many | CASSPGGSTKNIQYF | TGTGCCAGTAGTCCAGGGGGGTCAACCAAAAACATTCAGTACTTC
. | TRBJ1-5 | TRBV19 | . | CASSLTYQPQHF | TGTGCCAGTTCACTAACCTATCAGCCCCAGCATTTT
TRBD1 | TRBJ1-6 | TRBV5-1 | many | CASSLNRGSYNSPLHF | TGCGCCAGCAGCTTAAACAGGGGCTCCTATAATTCACCCCTCCACTTT
. | TRBJ1-4 | TRBV7-9 | many | CASSLLSEATNEKLFF | TGTGCCAGCAGCTTACTGTCAGAAGCAACTAATGAAAAACTGTTTTTT
. | TRBJ1-6 | TRBV4-1 | many | CASSQGLSPLHF | TGCGCCAGCAGCCAAGGGCTTTCACCCCTCCACTTT
. | TRBJ2-2 | TRBV2 | many | CANSKDGRGTGELFF | TGTGCCAACTCGAAAGACGGGAGAGGTACCGGGGAGCTGTTTTTT
. | TRBJ1-6 | TRBV5-4 | many | CASSLPGPNSPLHF | TGTGCCAGCAGCTTGCCAGGACCTAATTCACCCCTCCACTTT
. | TRBJ2-1 | TRBV6-2/TRBV6-3 | many | CASSLGTAPRFF | TGTGCCAGCAGTCTAGGGACGGCTCCCCGGTTCTTC
. | TRBJ2-7 | TRBV27 | many | CASSLSYQGGLSYEQYF | TGTGCCAGCAGTTTATCGTATCAGGGTGGGTTATCCTACGAGCAGTACTTC
TRBD2 | TRBJ2-3 | TRBV12-3/TRBV12-4 | many | CASSNLRLWGGPSDTQYF | TGTGCCAGCAGTAATCTAAGGTTGTGGGGAGGGCCCTCAGATACGCAGTATTTT
. | TRBJ1-4 | TRBV18 | many | CASSPQGGNEKLFF | TGTGCCAGCTCACCACAAGGTGGTAATGAAAAACTGTTTTTT
. | TRBJ2-1 | TRBV12-3/TRBV12-4 | many | CASTTSGSTFNEQFF | TGTGCCAGCACAACCTCGGGCTCTACGTTCAATGAGCAGTTCTTC
. | TRBJ1-1 | TRBV10-2 | many | CASSEAGDTEAFF | TGCGCCAGCAGTGAGGCAGGGGACACTGAAGCTTTCTTT
TRBD1 | TRBJ2-2 | TRBV27 | many | CASSYSGTANTGELFF | TGTGCCAGCAGTTACTCCGGGACAGCTAACACCGGGGAGCTGTTTTTT
TRBD2 | TRBJ2-7 | TRBV6-2/TRBV6-3 | many | CASKTGTSGTYEQYF | TGTGCCAGCAAAACCGGGACTAGCGGTACCTACGAGCAGTACTTC
. | TRBJ1-2 | TRBV6-1 | many | CASSEGGSHGYTF | TGTGCCAGCAGTGAAGGGGGGTCACATGGCTACACCTTC
. | TRBJ1-5 | TRBV3-1 | many | CASSQDKFQPQHF | TGTGCCAGCAGCCAAGATAAATTTCAGCCCCAGCATTTT
. | TRBJ2-5 | TRBV4-1 | many | CASSPSTGRSLLGETQYF | TGCGCCAGCAGCCCATCTACGGGCCGAAGCCTATTGGGAGAGACCCAGTACTTC
TRBD1 | TRBJ2-3 | TRBV4-3 | many | CASSPNRGSTDTQYF | TGCGCCAGCAGCCCAAACAGGGGTAGTACAGATACGCAGTATTTT
. | TRBJ2-4 | TRBV30 | many | CAWRGAGTKNIQYF | TGTGCCTGGCGGGGGGCAGGGACCAAAAACATTCAGTACTTC